This T cell receptor beta chain was recorded in a study of T cell responses to AZD1222 COVID-19 vaccine. Study-level points and caveats: Clonal diversity was possibly underestimated; the donors were predominantly white British and more often female.

Germline V lookup: CDR1 SGHRS, CDR2 YFSETQ. The V end lost 3 bases, the J end lost 2 bases, and 13 bases lay between the germline ends. The CDR3 extends over 15 amino acids. The repertoire was sequenced with immunoSEQ multiplex PCR; TCRdb's copy has only in-frame clones and lacks some. The table records about 120,000 clones, about 87% of them present only once. Comment on this clone: Its antigen is not identified.

This receptor was identified in an adult in good health. Sample: peripheral blood, taken on day 0 of AZD1222 vaccination. The chain links TRBV5-1 to TRBJ2-3; unclear D gene. The CDR3 bases are TGCGCCAGCAGCTCCGGAACAAAAAACACAGATACGCAGTATTTT. This codes for CASSSGTKNTDTQYF.